One and the same sample provided the 19 T cell receptor beta chains below, sequenced in a study of blood T cell repertoires in COVID-19. Generated by immunoSEQ multiplex PCR, the TCRdb table keeps only in-frame clones and is missing some. Seen here are about 120,000 clones, roughly three quarters observed once, and the top ten hold roughly 7.3%. Sequenced sample: peripheral blood. The receptor source for this set is a human donor in a cohort sampled during active COVID-19.

V gene TRBV28 combines with J gene TRBJ1-5; no clear D. Trimming shortened V by 6 bases and J by 3 bases, and 12 bases separated the two germline ends. Germline CDR1 MDHEN, CDR2 SYDVKM. CDR3 length: 14 amino acids. CDR3: CASRPAGVNQPQHF. The CDR3 DNA is TGTGCCAGCAGACCTGCCGGGGTCAATCAGCCCCAGCATTTT.

The V call is TRBV30, the J call TRBJ2-5, with D possibly matching TRBD2 (5 bases). The V gene lost 3 bases and the J gene lost 3 bases, with 11 bases spanning the gap. CDR3 length equals 13 residues. CDR1 and CDR2 (germline): GTSNPN, SVGIG (reference sequence). For the CDR3, the DNA is TGTGCCTGGAGCGAGGGCAACAAAGAGACCCAGTACTTC. Encoded protein: CAWSEGNKETQYF.

J is TRBJ2-7 and V is TRBV2, with 11 positions matching TRBD2. Germline loops: CDR1 SNHLY, CDR2 FYNNEI. The CDR3 consists of 15 residues. V lost 3 bases, J lost 7 bases, and 8 bases stayed unmatched. The CDR3 reads CASSDVTSGDYEQYF. The CDR3, as DNA: TGTGCCAGCAGTGATGTGACTAGCGGGGATTATGAGCAGTACTTC.

The V gene is TRBV11-2, the J gene TRBJ2-7, with D maybe TRBD2 (6 bases). V lost 5 bases and J lost 6, with 11 bases in between. The CDR3 consists of 12 residues. The V gene's germline CDR1 is SGHAT and CDR2 FQNNGV. The CDR3 coding sequence is TGTGCCAGCAGCCCCGGGGGATTCGAGCAGTACTTC. Translated, it gives CASSPGGFEQYF.

Concerning this clone: Other DNA sequences of this sample code for an identical CDR3. This chain uses TRBV27 with TRBJ2-7; a weak D match, TRBD2 (6 bases). Germline-derived CDR1 and CDR2 are MNHEY and SMNVEV (reference sequence). This CDR3 is 14 amino acids long. V lost 3 bases, J lost 3 bases, and 12 bases lay in between. This CDR3 reads CASSFGTGDYEQYF. The DNA for the CDR3 is TGTGCCAGCAGTTTTGGGACGGGAGACTACGAGCAGTACTTC.

The V call is TRBV5-1, the J call TRBJ1-3, with 11 bases aligning to TRBD1. Germline CDR1 is SGHRS and CDR2 is YFSETQ. Germline trimming cut 4 bases from V and 1 base from J; bases unmatched to any gene: 4. This CDR3 has 16 amino acids. This chain's CDR3 is CASSGGQGASGNTIYF. Here the CDR3 DNA reads TGCGCCAGCAGCGGAGGACAGGGGGCTTCTGGAAACACCATATATTTT. Full variable domain (missing parts from reference TRBV5-1 and TRBJ1-3): KAGVTQTPRYLIKTRGQQVTLSCSPISGHRSVSWYQQTPGQGLQFLFEYFSETQRNKGNFPGRFSGRQFSNSRSEMNVSTLELGDSALYLCASSGGQGASGNTIYFGEGSWLTVV.

The chain combines TRBV19 with TRBJ2-7; 7 bases align to TRBD1. V lost 5 bases and J lost 6; bases outside the gene matches: 7. Looked up from germline, CDR1 is LNHDA and CDR2 is SQIVND (reference sequence). This CDR3 contains 13 residues. CDR3 loop: CASSRQGTGEQYF. The CDR3 nucleotides read TGTGCCAGTAGTCGACAGGGCACGGGCGAGCAGTACTTC.

The chain uses TRBV19 and TRBJ1-1; possibly TRBD1 for D (6 bases). Trimming took 2 bases from V and 1 from J, leaving 17 bases between them. The CDR3 has 17 residues. Per the germline V gene, CDR1 is LNHDA and CDR2 is SQIVND (reference sequence). Here the CDR3 reads CASSIYSTQGKNTEAFF. The CDR3 nucleotides are TGTGCCAGTAGTATATACTCAACCCAGGGGAAGAACACTGAAGCTTTCTTT.

Points on this clone: The junction does not match germline at one end; this may be a read error. This rearrangement joins TRBV4-1 to TRBJ1-4; a weak D match, TRBD1 (5 bases). Germline assignment: CDR1 MGHRA and CDR2 YSYEKL. The CDR3 extends over 13 amino acids. CDR3 sequence reads: CASSQPRGRARLF. As DNA, the CDR3 is TGCGCCAGCAGCCAACCAAGGGGAAGGGCCAGGCTTTTT.

The chain combines TRBV28 with TRBJ1-4; D is possibly TRBD1 (5 bases). The length of the CDR3 is 13 residues. V dropped 7 bases and J dropped 6 bases, with 12 bases sitting between them. Germline V CDR1 and CDR2: MDHEN, SYDVKM. The CDR3 is CASTGHTHEKLFF. CDR3 DNA sequence: TGTGCCAGCACAGGACATACCCATGAAAAACTGTTTTTT. The whole variable domain, remainder taken from reference TRBV28 and TRBJ1-4, is DVKVTQSSRYLVKRTGEKVFLECVQDMDHENMFWYRQDPGLGLRLIYFSYDVKMKEKGDIPEGYSVSREKKERFSLILESASTNQTSMYLCASTGHTHEKLFFGSGTQLSVL.

The chain is built from TRBV4-1 and TRBJ2-1; 8 nucleotides agree with TRBD2. Germline V gene lookup returns CDR1 MGHRA and CDR2 YSYEKL. The CDR3 has 15 amino acids. V shed 7 bases and J 4 bases; nucleotides not matched to a gene: 9. CDR3 coding DNA: TGCGCCAGCAATCCGAGCGGGGGCCTGTACAATGAGCAGTTCTTC. This translates into CASNPSGGLYNEQFF.

The V and J genes are TRBV4-1 and TRBJ2-7; the match to TRBD2 covers 10 bases. The V segment lost 5 bases and the J segment 4 bases; nucleotides outside the gene matches: 11. Looked up from germline, CDR1 is MGHRA and CDR2 is YSYEKL. This CDR3 comprises 16 residues. This chain's CDR3 is CASSKPTSGSSYEQYF. CDR3 nucleotides: TGCGCCAGCAGCAAACCGACTAGCGGGTCTTCGTACGAGCAGTACTTC.

V is TRBV4-2 and J is TRBJ2-7; 12 bases match TRBD2. After removal of 0 bases from V and 2 bases from J, the junction contained 5 bases not matched to a gene. The CDR3 covers 17 residues. Germline CDR1 reads LGHNA; CDR2 reads YNFKEQ. CDR3 in DNA: TGTGCCAGCAGCCAAGAGGGACTAGCGGGTGCCGCCTACGAGCAGTACTTC. It codes for CASSQEGLAGAAYEQYF.

In regard to this clone: Other DNA sequences within the sample encode an identical CDR3. The chain has TRBV6-1 and TRBJ2-7; tentatively, D is TRBD1 (5 bases). CDR1 and CDR2 from the germline V gene are MNHNS and SASEGT. The CDR3 covers 13 residues. The V and J ends lost 2 bases and 2 bases respectively, with 7 bases between them. CDR3 nucleotides: TGTGCCAGCAGTGAACCAGGGCCCTACGAGCAGTACTTC. It translates to CASSEPGPYEQYF.

The sample holds many counts of this clone. V usage is TRBV6-6 and J usage is TRBJ2-7, with D possibly being TRBD1 (5 bases). Germline-derived CDR1 and CDR2 are MNHNY and SVGAGI (reference sequence). The germline V and J ends were trimmed by 4 bases and 5 bases, with 9 bases remaining between them. The CDR3 runs 12 residues. Here the CDR3 reads CASSLIGDEQYF. CDR3 sequence (DNA): TGTGCCAGCAGTTTGATAGGGGACGAGCAGTACTTC.

This clone was recorded only once. J is TRBJ2-3 and V is TRBV24-1; D may be TRBD2 (6 bases). Trimming shortened V by 3 bases and J by 6 bases, and 6 bases separated the two germline ends. CDR1 and CDR2 from the germline V gene are KGHDR and SFDVKD. This CDR3 contains 12 residues. CDR3 DNA sequence: TGTGCCACCAGTGATCGGGGGGATACGCAGTATTTT. This gives the protein CATSDRGDTQYF.

This chain uses TRBV4-1 with TRBJ1-4; perhaps TRBD1 as D (5 bases). This CDR3 region has 16 residues. V dropped 2 bases and J dropped 7 bases, with 17 bases sitting between them. Germline CDR1 MGHRA, CDR2 YSYEKL. The CDR3 is CASSQWGGGWAEKLFF. CDR3 nucleotides: TGCGCCAGCAGCCAATGGGGCGGGGGTTGGGCTGAAAAACTGTTTTTT.

This clone was detected only once. The rearrangement uses TRBV4-1 and TRBJ2-2; D unclear. The ends were cut back, 0 bases at V and 3 bases at J, with 17 bases in the middle. CDR1 is MGHRA, CDR2 YSYEKL, per germline. The CDR3 is made up of 18 amino acids. This chain's CDR3 is CASSQEKARQPHTGELFF. Here the CDR3 DNA reads TGCGCCAGCAGCCAAGAAAAAGCCAGGCAGCCGCACACCGGGGAGCTGTTTTTT.

This chain joins TRBV30 and TRBJ2-7, with D maybe TRBD2 (6 bases). The ends were cut back, 5 bases at V and 3 bases at J, with 11 bases in the middle. From germline, CDR1 is GTSNPN and CDR2 SVGIG (reference sequence). The CDR3 contains 12 residues. Here the CDR3 reads CAWGRGGYEQYF. The CDR3 DNA reads TGTGCCTGGGGGCGGGGTGGCTACGAGCAGTACTTC.